The 10 T cell receptor beta chains below all came from one sample that was sequenced in a study of TIL therapy for anti-PD-1-resistant metastatic lung cancer. Sequencing used immunoSEQ v3. Profiling relied on immunoSEQ multiplex PCR, and the TCRdb table lists in-frame clones only, not all of them. This sample has 57,000 or so clones, with 80% to 90% found just once. Time point reported: pre-treatment sample, taken before nivolumab and TIL therapy. The sample consisted of blood, taken at baseline. The receptors come from a person between 25 and 79 years old with non-small cell lung cancer.

The V call is TRBV3-1 (or the pseudogene TRBV3-2), the J call TRBJ1-1; 9 nucleotides align to TRBD1. This CDR3 has 14 residues. V was pared by 5 bases and J by 5 bases, with 6 bases of the junction left unmatched. Per the germline V gene, CDR1 is LGHDT and CDR2 is YNNKEL (reference sequence). The CDR3 nucleotides are TGTGCCAGCAGCGCTGAACAGGGGGCGACTGAAGCTTTCTTT. Its translation is CASSAEQGATEAFF.

In its sample, this clone was seen once. J is TRBJ2-7 and V is TRBV27; weak D call: TRBD1 (5 bases). The CDR3 covers 15 residues. Germline loops: CDR1 MNHEY, CDR2 SMNVEV (reference sequence). V dropped 3 bases and J dropped 2 bases, with 14 bases sitting between them. The CDR3 here is CASSLIDSRTYEQYF. CDR3 coding DNA: TGTGCCAGCAGTTTGATCGACAGCCGTACCTACGAGCAGTACTTC.

This clone was observed a handful of times. V gene TRBV9 combines with J gene TRBJ2-2; D may be TRBD1 (6 bases). This CDR3 has 16 residues. Trimming cost V 1 base and J 0 bases, with 10 bases left between them. CDR1 is SGDLS and CDR2 is YYNGEE in the germline V gene. The CDR3 loop is CASSVYGQPNTGELFF. CDR3 nucleotides: TGTGCCAGCAGCGTATACGGACAGCCGAACACCGGGGAGCTGTTTTTT.

CDR3 bases: TGTGCCAGCAGTTTCTCCCAGGGTTCTGTTAGCAATCAGCCCCAGCATTTT. As protein: CASSFSQGSVSNQPQHF. V is TRBV27 and J is TRBJ1-5, with D possibly matching TRBD1 (5 bases). This CDR3 is built from 17 residues. Trimming took 3 bases from V and 0 from J, leaving 15 bases between them. In germline, CDR1 is MNHEY, CDR2 SMNVEV (reference sequence).

This sequence joins TRBV12-5 and TRBJ2-1; 16 positions match TRBD2. With 7 bases clipped from V and 4 bases from J, the junction kept 25 bases outside the gene matches. Germline V gene lookup returns CDR1 LGHNT and CDR2 FRNRAP. The CDR3 has 23 amino acids. The CDR3 loop is CASALSAGTSGRANPTGYNEQFF. The CDR3 region has the DNA TGTGCTAGTGCTCTCTCCGCCGGGACTAGCGGGAGGGCCAATCCAACGGGGTACAATGAGCAGTTCTTC.

The gene calls are TRBV6-1 and TRBJ2-5; 7 bases align to TRBD2. Germline CDR1 is MNHNS and CDR2 is SASEGT. Trimming removed 4 bases from V and 1 base from J; junction bases left unmatched: 9. This CDR3 has 16 amino acids. In nucleotides, the CDR3 is TGTGCCAGCAGTGTCGGTAGACCTAGCGGCCAAGAGACCCAGTACTTC. As protein: CASSVGRPSGQETQYF.

The gene calls are TRBV7-2 and TRBJ2-7; D uncertain. The germline V gene has CDR1 SGHTA and CDR2 FQGNSA. Trimming cost V 3 bases and J 2 bases, with 14 bases left between them. The CDR3 is 15 residues long. CDR3 in amino acids: CASSFHLGSAYEQYF. The CDR3 nucleotides are TGTGCCAGCAGCTTCCACTTGGGCAGCGCCTACGAGCAGTACTTC.

CDR3 amino acids: CASSPGPEYYEQYF. The CDR3 bases are TGTGCCAGCAGCCCAGGGCCGGAGTACTACGAGCAGTACTTC. The chain employs TRBV2 and TRBJ2-7; possibly TRBD1 for D (5 bases). CDR3 length equals 14 residues. The germline gives CDR1 SNHLY, CDR2 FYNNEI. V was cut by 6 bases and J by 3 bases, with 15 bases left in between.

J is TRBJ2-7 and V is TRBV10-1, with D hard to call. CDR1 and CDR2 (germline): WNHNN, SYGVQD (reference sequence). The CDR3 totals 12 residues. The germline V and J ends were trimmed by 6 bases and 3 bases, with 9 bases remaining between them. The CDR3 reads CASSLESYEQYF. Here the CDR3 DNA reads TGCGCCAGCAGCCTGGAGAGCTACGAGCAGTACTTC.

The chain combines TRBV18 with TRBJ1-1; TRBD1 matches 8 bases. V shed 3 bases and J 1 base; nucleotides not matched to a gene: 4. Germline CDR1 and CDR2: KGHSH and LQKENI. The CDR3 runs 15 residues. CDR3 residues: CASSPDRGQNTEAFF. The CDR3 DNA sequence: TGTGCCAGCTCACCCGACAGGGGCCAGAACACTGAAGCTTTCTTT.